Given below is one T cell receptor beta chain in context. Its antigen target is currently unknown. No base quality information exists; no much larger clone differs at one position. The library was produced with PCR. Sequencing was carried out with an Illumina HiSeq 4000. Preparation of bulk TCR libraries followed a previously described approach, with the TCR primers listed in Table S5. Total RNA was purified with the Qiagen AllPrep DNA/RNA kit. Before analysis, reads from multiple sequencing runs of the same library were pooled. Per the source publication's procedure: Reads were retained only if their TCR constant sequence matched exactly, and those retained reads were trimmed to 150 nt and grouped according to their 12-nt molecular barcodes. Reads inside each barcode group were sub-clustered using a 15% Levenshtein threshold, and a quality-weighted consensus sequence was constructed for each RNA molecule. Non-functional sequences were filtered out, along with any lower-count sequence sitting one edit away from another sequence. Based on fitting two negative binomial distributions, any barcode sub-cluster with under 20% of the maximum read count was discarded. The public reads were quality trimmed at Q25 with fastp and then assembled into clones with MiXCR by TCRdb, keeping productive beta chains. Rows are unified per CDR3 protein, each entry keeping the most common DNA and genes. These V and J calls are TCRdb output, not the study's own analysis. Here the sample has more than 450,000 distinct CDR3 sequences; about a fifth occur a single time. The ten biggest clones cover 0.84% of the sample.

The sample is drawn from a study of molecular identifiers for immune sequencing clone quantification (dated by TCRdb to the late 2010s). In terms of the full investigation: For a replicate experiment, RNA from approximately 20,000 or 100,000 naive CD8 T cells was divided into five aliquots, of which four were sequenced. This methods study used CD8 T cells to benchmark TCR RNA copy counting and molecular-identifier clustering-based TCR repertoire sequencing (MIDCIRS). The investigation overall reported the following: Spiked-in Jurkat TCR RNA (around 9 copies' worth), which is not part of the donor repertoire, was contained in the naive libraries. A single cell's worth of spiked-in Jurkat TCR RNA was reported detectable even among one million naive CD8 T cells. In CMV-specific effector cells, clones with more than 20 RNA copies accounted for over 97% of molecules, whereas in naive cells such clones accounted for under 1%. Highly expanded clone sizes could be underestimated because identical TCR molecules may share a barcode. Without barcode sub-clustering, chimeric consensus sequences inflated TCR diversity; chimeras reached as high as 47%. Approximately 3.1 recovered TCR RNA copies per cell were obtained by modeling, versus roughly 10 by digital PCR, implying a capture efficiency of about 30%.

Naive CD8 T cell libraries were made from roughly 21,000 to 960,000 sorted cells using 10%, 30% or 50% of purified RNA. Naive CD8 T cells were FACS-sorted as CD8+CD4-CCR7+CD45RA+ on a BD FACSAria II into RLT Plus buffer. Detection sensitivity was tested by spiking Jurkat RNA equal to roughly ten TCR copies' worth into samples containing 20,000-1,000,000 naive CD8 T cells. Enrichment of CD8 T cells was done with RosetteSep CD8+ T Cell Enrichment Cocktail plus Ficoll-Paque, and ACK red cell lysis came afterward. CDR1 MNHNY and CDR2 SVGAGI are derived from the germline V gene (reference sequence). Including the terminal cysteine and phenylalanine, the CDR3 comprises 15 residues. The CDR3 DNA has 45 bases and is translated from base 1. Clipping removes 10 bases from V and 7 bases from J, with 14 as the unmatched junction base count.

Input material: naive CD8+ T cells from blood, with Jurkat cell RNA spiked in. Sample cell subset or site, as interpreted from the label and publication: FACS-sorted CD8+CD4-CCR7+CD45RA+ naive T cells. This sequence originates from a human donor in good health. Some libraries in this study had Jurkat cell RNA spiked in. The chain is assembled from TRBV6-6 and TRBJ2-2; 8 nucleotides in the junction match TRBD2. The CDR3 protein: CATQMRTSLGGELFF. In nucleotides, the sequence is TGTGCCACCCAAATGAGGACTAGCCTCGGCGGGGAGCTGTTTTTT.